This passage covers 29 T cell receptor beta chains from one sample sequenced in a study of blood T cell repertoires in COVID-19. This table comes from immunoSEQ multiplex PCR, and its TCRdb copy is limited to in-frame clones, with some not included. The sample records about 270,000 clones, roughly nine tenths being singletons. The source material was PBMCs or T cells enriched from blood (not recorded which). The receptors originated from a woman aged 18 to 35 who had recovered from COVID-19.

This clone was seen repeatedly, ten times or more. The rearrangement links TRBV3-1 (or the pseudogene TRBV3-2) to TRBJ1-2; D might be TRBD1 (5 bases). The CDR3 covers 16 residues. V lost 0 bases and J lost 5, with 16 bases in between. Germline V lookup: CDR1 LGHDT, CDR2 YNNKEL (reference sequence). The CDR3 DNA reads TGTGCCAGCAGCCAAGATTCAAGGGGTGGGGAATATGGCTACACCTTC. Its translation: CASSQDSRGGEYGYTF.

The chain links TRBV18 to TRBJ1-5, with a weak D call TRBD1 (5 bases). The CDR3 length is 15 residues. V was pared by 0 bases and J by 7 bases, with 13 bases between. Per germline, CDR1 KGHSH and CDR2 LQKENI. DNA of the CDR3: TGTGCCAGCTCACCACCGGCAGGGATGGGACAGCCCCAGCATTTT. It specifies CASSPPAGMGQPQHF.

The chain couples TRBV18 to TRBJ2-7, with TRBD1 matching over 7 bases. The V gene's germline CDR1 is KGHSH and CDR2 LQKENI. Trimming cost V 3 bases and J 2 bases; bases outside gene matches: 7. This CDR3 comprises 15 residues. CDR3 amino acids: CASSPVTGRTYEQYF. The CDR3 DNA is TGTGCCAGCTCACCCGTGACAGGGAGAACCTACGAGCAGTACTTC.

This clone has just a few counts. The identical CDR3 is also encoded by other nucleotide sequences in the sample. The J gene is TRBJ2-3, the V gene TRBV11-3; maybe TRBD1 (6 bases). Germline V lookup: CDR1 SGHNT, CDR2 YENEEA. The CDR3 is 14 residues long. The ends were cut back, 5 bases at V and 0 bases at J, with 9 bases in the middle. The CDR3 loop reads CASSPGHSTDTQYF. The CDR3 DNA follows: TGTGCCAGCAGCCCGGGACATAGCACAGATACGCAGTATTTT.

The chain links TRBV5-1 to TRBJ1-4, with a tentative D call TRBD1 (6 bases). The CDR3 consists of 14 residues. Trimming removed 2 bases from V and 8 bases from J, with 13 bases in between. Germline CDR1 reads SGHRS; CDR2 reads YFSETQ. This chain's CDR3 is CASSLSQGDEKLFF. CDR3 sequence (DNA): TGCGCCAGCAGCTTATCACAGGGAGACGAAAAACTGTTTTTT.

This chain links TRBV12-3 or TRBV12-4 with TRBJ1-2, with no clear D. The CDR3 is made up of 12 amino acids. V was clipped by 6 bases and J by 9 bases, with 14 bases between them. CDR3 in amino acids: CASSKIEGRYTF. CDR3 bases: TGTGCCAGCAGCAAAATCGAGGGTCGCTACACCTTC.

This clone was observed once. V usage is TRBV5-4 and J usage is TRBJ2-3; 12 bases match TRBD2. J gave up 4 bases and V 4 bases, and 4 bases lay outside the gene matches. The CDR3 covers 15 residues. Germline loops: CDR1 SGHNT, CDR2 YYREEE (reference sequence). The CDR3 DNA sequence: TGTGCCAGCAGCCCGACTAGCGGGAGACCAGATACGCAGTATTTT. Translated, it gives CASSPTSGRPDTQYF. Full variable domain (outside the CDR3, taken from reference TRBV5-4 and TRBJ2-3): ETGVTQSPTHLIKTRGQQVTLRCSSQSGHNTVSWYQQALGQGPQFIFQYYREEENGRGNFPPRFSGLQFPNYSSELNVNALELDDSALYLCASSPTSGRPDTQYFGPGTRLTVL.

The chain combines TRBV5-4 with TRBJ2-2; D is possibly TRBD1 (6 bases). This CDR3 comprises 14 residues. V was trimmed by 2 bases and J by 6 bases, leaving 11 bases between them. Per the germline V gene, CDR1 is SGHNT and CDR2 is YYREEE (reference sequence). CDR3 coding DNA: TGTGCCAGCAGCTTTAACAGGGTCTCCGGGGAGCTGTTTTTT. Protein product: CASSFNRVSGELFF. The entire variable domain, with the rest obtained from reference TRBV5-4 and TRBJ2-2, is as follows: ETGVTQSPTHLIKTRGQQVTLRCSSQSGHNTVSWYQQALGQGPQFIFQYYREEENGRGNFPPRFSGLQFPNYSSELNVNALELDDSALYLCASSFNRVSGELFFGEGSRLTVL.

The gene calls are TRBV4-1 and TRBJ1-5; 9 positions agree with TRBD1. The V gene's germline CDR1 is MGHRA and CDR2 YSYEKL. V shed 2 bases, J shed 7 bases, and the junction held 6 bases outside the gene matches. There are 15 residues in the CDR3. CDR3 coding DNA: TGCGCCAGCAGCCAACCTGGACAGGGGAGGCAGCCCCAGCATTTT. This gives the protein CASSQPGQGRQPQHF.

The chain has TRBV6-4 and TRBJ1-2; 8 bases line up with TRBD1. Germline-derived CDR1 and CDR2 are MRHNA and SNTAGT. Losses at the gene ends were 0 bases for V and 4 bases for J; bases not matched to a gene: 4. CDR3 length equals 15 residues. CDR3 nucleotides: TGTGCCAGCAGTGACTCGGGACAGGTCGGCTATGGCTACACCTTC. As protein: CASSDSGQVGYGYTF.

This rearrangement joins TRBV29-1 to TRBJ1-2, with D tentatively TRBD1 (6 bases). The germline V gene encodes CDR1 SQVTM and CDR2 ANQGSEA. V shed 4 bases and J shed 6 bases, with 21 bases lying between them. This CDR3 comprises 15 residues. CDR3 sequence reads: CSVGDPWTAADGYTF. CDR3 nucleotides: TGCAGCGTTGGTGACCCCTGGACAGCGGCAGATGGCTACACCTTC.

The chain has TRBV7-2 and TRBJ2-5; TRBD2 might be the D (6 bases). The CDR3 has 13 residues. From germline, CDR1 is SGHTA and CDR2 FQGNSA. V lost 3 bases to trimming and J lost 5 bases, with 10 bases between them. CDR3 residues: CASSFGGSETQYF. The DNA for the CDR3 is TGTGCCAGCAGCTTCGGGGGTTCGGAGACCCAGTACTTC. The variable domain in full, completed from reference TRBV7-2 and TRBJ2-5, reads GAGVSQSPSNKVTEKGKDVELRCDPISGHTALYWYRQSLGQGLEFLIYFQGNSAPDKSGLPSDRFSAERTGGSVSTLTIQRTQQEDSAVYLCASSFGGSETQYFGPGTRLLVL.

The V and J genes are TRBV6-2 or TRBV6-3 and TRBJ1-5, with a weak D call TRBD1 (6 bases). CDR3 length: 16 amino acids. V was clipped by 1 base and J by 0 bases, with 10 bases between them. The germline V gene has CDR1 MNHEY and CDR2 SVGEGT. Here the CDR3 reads CASSYFRGASNQPQHF. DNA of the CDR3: TGTGCCAGCAGTTACTTTCGGGGGGCTAGCAATCAGCCCCAGCATTTT.

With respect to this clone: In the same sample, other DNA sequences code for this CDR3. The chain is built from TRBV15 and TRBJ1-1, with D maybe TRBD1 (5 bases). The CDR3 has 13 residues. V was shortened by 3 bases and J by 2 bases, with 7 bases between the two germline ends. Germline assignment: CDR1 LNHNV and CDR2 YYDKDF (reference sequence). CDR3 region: CATSRTENTEAFF. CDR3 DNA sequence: TGTGCCACCAGCAGGACAGAAAACACTGAAGCTTTCTTT.

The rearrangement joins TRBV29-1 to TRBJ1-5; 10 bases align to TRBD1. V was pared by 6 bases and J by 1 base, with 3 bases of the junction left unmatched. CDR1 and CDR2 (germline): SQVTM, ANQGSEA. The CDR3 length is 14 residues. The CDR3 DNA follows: TGCAGCGTACTGACAGGGGGCAGCAATCAGCCCCAGCATTTT. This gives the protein CSVLTGGSNQPQHF.

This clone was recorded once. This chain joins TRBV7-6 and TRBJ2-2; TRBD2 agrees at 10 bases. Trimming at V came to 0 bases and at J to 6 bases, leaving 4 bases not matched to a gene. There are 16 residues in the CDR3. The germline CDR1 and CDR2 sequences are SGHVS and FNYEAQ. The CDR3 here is CASSLAQGLASGELFF. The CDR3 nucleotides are TGTGCCAGCAGCTTAGCCCAGGGACTAGCGTCCGGGGAGCTGTTTTTT. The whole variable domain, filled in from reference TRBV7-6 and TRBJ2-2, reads GAGVSQSPRYKVTKRGQDVALRCDPISGHVSLYWYRQALGQGPEFLTYFNYEAQQDKSGLPNDRFSAERPEGSISTLTIQRTEQRDSAMYRCASSLAQGLASGELFFGEGSRLTVL.

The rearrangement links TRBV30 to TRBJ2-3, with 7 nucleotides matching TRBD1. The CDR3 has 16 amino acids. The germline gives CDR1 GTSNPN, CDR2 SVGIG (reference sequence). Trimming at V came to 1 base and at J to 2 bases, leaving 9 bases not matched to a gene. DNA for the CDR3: TGTGCCTGGAGTGGGATTTCAGGGGGTATCACAGATACGCAGTATTTT. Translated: CAWSGISGGITDTQYF. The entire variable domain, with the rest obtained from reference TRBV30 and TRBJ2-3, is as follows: SQTIHQWPATLVQPVGSPLSLECTVEGTSNPNLYWYRQAAGRGLQLLFYSVGIGQISSEVPQNLSASRPQDRQFILSSKKLLLSDSGFYLCAWSGISGGITDTQYFGPGTRLTVL.

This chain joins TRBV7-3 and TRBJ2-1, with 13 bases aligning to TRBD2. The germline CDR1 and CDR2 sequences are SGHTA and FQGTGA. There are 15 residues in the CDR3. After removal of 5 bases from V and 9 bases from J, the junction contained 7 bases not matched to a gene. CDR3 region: CASSASLAGGVEQFF. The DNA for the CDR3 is TGTGCCAGCAGCGCCTCACTAGCGGGAGGGGTTGAGCAGTTCTTC.

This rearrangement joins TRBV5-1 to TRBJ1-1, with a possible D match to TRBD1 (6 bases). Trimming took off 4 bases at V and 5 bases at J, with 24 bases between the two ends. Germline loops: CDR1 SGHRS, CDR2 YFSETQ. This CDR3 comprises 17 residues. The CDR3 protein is CASSPTPGGPRKTEAFF. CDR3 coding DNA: TGCGCCAGCAGCCCGACCCCCGGGGGGCCGAGGAAGACTGAAGCTTTCTTT. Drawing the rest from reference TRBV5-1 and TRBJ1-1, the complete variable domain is KAGVTQTPRYLIKTRGQQVTLSCSPISGHRSVSWYQQTPGQGLQFLFEYFSETQRNKGNFPGRFSGRQFSNSRSEMNVSTLELGDSALYLCASSPTPGGPRKTEAFFGQGTRLTVV.

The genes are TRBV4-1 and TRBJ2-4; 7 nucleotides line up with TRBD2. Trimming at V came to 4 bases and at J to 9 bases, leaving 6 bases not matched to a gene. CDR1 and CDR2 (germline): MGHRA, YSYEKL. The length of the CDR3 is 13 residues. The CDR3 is CASSRTTSAIQYF. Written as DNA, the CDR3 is TGCGCCAGCAGCCGGACAACTAGCGCCATTCAGTACTTC.

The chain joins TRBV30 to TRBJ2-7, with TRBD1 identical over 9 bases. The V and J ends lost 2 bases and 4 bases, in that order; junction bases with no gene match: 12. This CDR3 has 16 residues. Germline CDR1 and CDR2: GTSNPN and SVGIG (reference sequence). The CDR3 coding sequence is TGTGCCTGGAGTCAACCCCGGGACAGGGCCCTATACGAGCAGTACTTC. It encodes CAWSQPRDRALYEQYF.

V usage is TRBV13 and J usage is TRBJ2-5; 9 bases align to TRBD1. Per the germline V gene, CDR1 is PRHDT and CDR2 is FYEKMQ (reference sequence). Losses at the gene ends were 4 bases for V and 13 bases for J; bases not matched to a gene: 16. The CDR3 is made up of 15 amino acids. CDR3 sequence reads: CASSSGPGTGSTAYF. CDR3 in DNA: TGTGCCAGCAGCTCCGGTCCCGGGACAGGGTCCACCGCGTACTTC.

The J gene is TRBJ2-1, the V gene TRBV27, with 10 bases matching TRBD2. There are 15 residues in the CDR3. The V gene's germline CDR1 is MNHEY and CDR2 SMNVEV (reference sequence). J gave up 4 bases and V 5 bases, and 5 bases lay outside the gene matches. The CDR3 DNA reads TGTGCCAGCAGTCGGCTAGCGGGAGTTTACAATGAGCAGTTCTTC. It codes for CASSRLAGVYNEQFF.

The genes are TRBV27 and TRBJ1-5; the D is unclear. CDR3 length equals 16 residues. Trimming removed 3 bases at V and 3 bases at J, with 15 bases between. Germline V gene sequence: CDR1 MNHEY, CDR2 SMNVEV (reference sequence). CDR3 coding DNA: TGTGCCAGCAGTTTGAGCCCAACCCAATTCAATCAGCCCCAGCATTTT. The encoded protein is CASSLSPTQFNQPQHF.

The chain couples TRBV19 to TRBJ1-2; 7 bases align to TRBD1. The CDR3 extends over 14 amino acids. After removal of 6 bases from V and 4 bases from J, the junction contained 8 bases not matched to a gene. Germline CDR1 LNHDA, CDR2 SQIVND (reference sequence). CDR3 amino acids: CASRDTGTAYGYTF. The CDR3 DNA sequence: TGTGCCAGTAGAGACACCGGGACAGCCTATGGCTACACCTTC.

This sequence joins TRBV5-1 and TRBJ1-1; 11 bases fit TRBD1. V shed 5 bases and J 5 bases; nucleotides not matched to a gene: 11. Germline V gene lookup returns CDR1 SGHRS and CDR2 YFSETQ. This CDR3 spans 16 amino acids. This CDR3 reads CASRASGQGANTEAFF. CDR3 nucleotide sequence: TGCGCCAGCAGGGCATCCGGACAGGGGGCGAATACTGAAGCTTTCTTT.

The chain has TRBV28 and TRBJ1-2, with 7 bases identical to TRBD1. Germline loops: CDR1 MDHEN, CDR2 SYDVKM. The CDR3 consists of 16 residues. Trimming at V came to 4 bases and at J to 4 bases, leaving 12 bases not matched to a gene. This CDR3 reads CASSSPSGQPSYGYTF. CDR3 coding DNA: TGTGCCAGCAGTTCTCCCTCGGGACAGCCGTCCTATGGCTACACCTTC.

This CDR3 reads CASSSPQRPYEQYF. The CDR3 DNA sequence: TGTGCCAGCAGCAGTCCACAGAGACCCTACGAGCAGTACTTC. The chain carries TRBV7-8 and TRBJ2-7; D call uncertain. The CDR3 is made up of 14 amino acids. Trimming left V 5 bases short and J 2 bases short, with 13 bases between. CDR1 is SGHVS, CDR2 FQNEAQ, per germline. Supplemented by reference TRBV7-8 and TRBJ2-7, the full variable domain reads GAGVSQSPRYKVAKRGQDVALRCDPISGHVSLFWYQQALGQGPEFLTYFQNEAQLDKSGLPSDRFFAERPEGSVSTLKIQRTQQEDSAVYLCASSSPQRPYEQYFGPGTRLTVT.

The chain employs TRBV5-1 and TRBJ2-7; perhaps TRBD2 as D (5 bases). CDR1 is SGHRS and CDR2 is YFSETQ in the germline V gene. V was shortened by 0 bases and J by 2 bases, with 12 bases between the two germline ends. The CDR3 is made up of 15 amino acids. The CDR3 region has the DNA TGCGCCAGCAGCTTGGCGCCGGGGTCCCCCTACGAGCAGTACTTC. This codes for CASSLAPGSPYEQYF.